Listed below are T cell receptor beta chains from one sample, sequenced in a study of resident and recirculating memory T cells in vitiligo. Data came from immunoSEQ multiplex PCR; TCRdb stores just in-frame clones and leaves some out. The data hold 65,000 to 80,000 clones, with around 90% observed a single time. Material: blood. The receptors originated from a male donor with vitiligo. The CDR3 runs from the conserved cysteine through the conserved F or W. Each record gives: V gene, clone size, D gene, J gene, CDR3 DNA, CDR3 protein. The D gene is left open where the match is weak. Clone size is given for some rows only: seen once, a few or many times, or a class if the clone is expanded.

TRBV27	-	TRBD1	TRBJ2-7	TGTGCCAGCAGTACACTTGGGACAGGGGACTACGAGCAGTACTTC	CASSTLGTGDYEQYF
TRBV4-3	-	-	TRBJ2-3	TGCGCCAGCAGCCAGGGCGGGGAATTCACAGATACGCAGTATTTT	CASSQGGEFTDTQYF
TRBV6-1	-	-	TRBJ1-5	TGTGCCAGCGAAAGTGGACAGCCCAATCAGCCCCAGCATTTT	CASESGQPNQPQHF
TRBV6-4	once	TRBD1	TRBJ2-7	TGTGCCACTCGAAGGAACCCGGGACAGGGGTACGAGCAGTACTTC	CATRRNPGQGYEQYF
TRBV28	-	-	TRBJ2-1	TGTGCCAGCACTCCTGGGACAGGCGGGAGGCAGTTCTTC	CASTPGTGGRQFF
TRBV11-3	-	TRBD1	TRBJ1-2	TGTGCCAGCAGCGTCCAGGGGGCTTGGGGTAACTATGGCTACACCTTC	CASSVQGAWGNYGYTF
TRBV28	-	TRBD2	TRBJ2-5	TGTGCCAGCAGCGGAGCGGGAGGGGGAGAGACCCAGTACTTC	CASSGAGGGETQYF
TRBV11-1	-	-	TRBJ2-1	TGTGCCAGCAGCCTCCAGGGGAGGGGATTGAGGCGCCCCTACAATGAGCAGTTCTTC	CASSLQGRGLRRPYNEQFF
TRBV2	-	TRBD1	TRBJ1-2	TGTGCCAGCAGTGAACAGGGACAGGGGACACGTGGCTACACCTTC	CASSEQGQGTRGYTF
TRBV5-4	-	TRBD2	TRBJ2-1	TGTGCCAGCAGCATTGGTGCTAGCGGGATCAATGAGCAGTTCTTC	CASSIGASGINEQFF
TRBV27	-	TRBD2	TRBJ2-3	TGTGCCAGCAGTGAAGTGACTAGCGGAGACCCAGATACGCAGTATTTT	CASSEVTSGDPDTQYF
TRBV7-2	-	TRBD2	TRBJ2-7	TGTGCCAGCAGCCCGGGACTAGCGGGAGTCTACGAGCAGTACTTC	CASSPGLAGVYEQYF
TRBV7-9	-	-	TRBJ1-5	TGTGCCAGCAGCCCCCGCGGGTTCGGGGATCAGCCCCAGCATTTT	CASSPRGFGDQPQHF
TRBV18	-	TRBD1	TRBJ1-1	TGTGCCAGCTCACCGCCCAACAGGGGGCTTTACAACACTGAAGCTTTCTTT	CASSPPNRGLYNTEAFF
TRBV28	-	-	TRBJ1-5	TGTGCCAGCAGTTTGCAGATGGGCAATCAGCCCCAGCATTTT	CASSLQMGNQPQHF
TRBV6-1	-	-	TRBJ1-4	TGTGCCAGCAGGGAGGGTATTAATAGCCGTGAAAAACTGTTTTTT	CASREGINSREKLFF